These T cell receptor beta chains were read from a single sample in a study of early T cells in non-severe SARS-CoV-2 infection. One entry per CDR3 protein results from TCRdb running MiXCR on the 5' RACE reads. The sample carries tens of thousands of distinct CDR3 sequences, 5.5% to 7.5% recorded once. Sequencing was carried out using whole blood. All receptors come from an adult who was a healthcare worker with PCR-confirmed SARS-CoV-2 infection or an uninfected control (not recorded which). The CDR3 runs from the conserved cysteine through the conserved F or W.

CDR3 length,J gene,V gene,CDR3 protein
14,TRBJ1-1,TRBV7-9,CASIPLTGNTEAFF
15,TRBJ2-1,TRBV6-1,CATLRGIAGANEQFF
19,TRBJ2-2,TRBV4-3,CASSQDLPGGGTNTGELFF
13,TRBJ1-1,TRBV20-1,CSAWRGTNTEAFF
13,TRBJ1-1,TRBV11-2,CASRPFMNTEAFF
16,TRBJ1-2,TRBV5-6,CASSLLGQSHNYGYTF
14,TRBJ1-1,TRBV6-5,CASRSGWENTEAFF
13,TRBJ1-6,TRBV10-2,CASTGQLNSPLHF
12,TRBJ2-1,TRBV6-6,CATPTGGNEQFF
15,TRBJ2-7,TRBV7-2,CASSSGLAGIYEQYF
15,TRBJ2-1,TRBV20-1,CSALPPQGRNNEQFF
14,TRBJ2-5,TRBV11-2,CASRLAGIQETQYF
13,TRBJ2-7,TRBV7-9,CASGRGLVYEQYF
12,TRBJ1-2,TRBV20-1,CSVPTENYGYTF
14,TRBJ2-3,TRBV6-4,CASSDGTSTDTQYF
12,TRBJ2-1,TRBV20-1,CSALAGANEQFF